This TCR beta chain is from a study of T cells expressing NK-cell markers. Study information: Obtained from sorted CD3+CD56+NKG2C+, CD3+CD56+NKG2C- and CD3+CD56-NKG2C+ T cells were the TCR beta repertoires.

Per germline, CDR1 MNHEY and CDR2 SMNVEV (reference sequence). The CDR3 is made up of 16 amino acids. Generation of TCR beta cDNA was performed by 5'RACE template switching incorporating UMIs. From its re-call of the 5' RACE reads, TCRdb lists each CDR3 protein once, without DNA. The sample features hundreds of thousands of distinct CDR3 sequences, with under 4.5% in its top ten. Study-level points and caveats: Dominant NKG2C+ clonotypes in roughly 6 donors made up roughly 1.0-7.0% of CD8+ T cells.

About this clonotype itself: Its target is unknown.

V gene TRBV27 combines with J gene TRBJ2-7; TCRdb gives TRBD2 as the D gene, but with no DNA this cannot be confirmed. The sequenced sample consisted of blood T cells: a sorted CD56 or NKG2C T cell subset, CD4+ or CD8+ T cells, or bulk PBMC T cells (not recorded which). This TCR was sampled from a man aged 18 to 29 in good health. This CDR3 is CASSPRTAMSSYEQYF.